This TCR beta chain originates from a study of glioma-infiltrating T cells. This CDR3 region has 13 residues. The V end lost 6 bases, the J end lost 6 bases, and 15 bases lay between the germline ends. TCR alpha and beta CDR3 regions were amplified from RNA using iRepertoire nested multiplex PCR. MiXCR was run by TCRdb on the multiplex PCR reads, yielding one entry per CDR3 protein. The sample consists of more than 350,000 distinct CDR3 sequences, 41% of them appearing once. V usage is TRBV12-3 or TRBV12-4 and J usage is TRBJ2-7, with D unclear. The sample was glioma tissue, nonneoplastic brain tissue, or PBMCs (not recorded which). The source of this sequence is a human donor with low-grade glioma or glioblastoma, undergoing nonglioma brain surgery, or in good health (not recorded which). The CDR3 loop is CASSPDFRREQYF. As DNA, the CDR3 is TGTGCCAGCAGCCCAGACTTCCGGCGCGAGCAGTACTTC.